Given below is one T cell receptor beta chain in context. The target of this receptor is not known. One base away there is no much larger clone; base qualities are not given. The source of the sample is a study of blood T cell repertoires in COVID-19 (dated by TCRdb to 2020 to 2022). Some background on the complete study: The collaborator samples originated in the United States, Italy and Spain and spanned the acute and convalescent phases of COVID-19. The material from the prospective study consisted of cDNA or gDNA derived from T cells, B-cell-depleted T cells, or PBMCs. The dataset comprised deeply sampled blood TCRbeta repertoires from subjects exposed to, actively infected with, or recovered from COVID-19. The repertoires were released in a freely available public database intended as a resource for research on the immune response to SARS-CoV-2. The samples were drawn from two sources: the first 160 participants of the ongoing ImmuneRACE study, and fewer than 1,500 subjects contributed by 6 global collaborators. Nearly every sample came with metadata listing a de-identified subject ID, COVID-19 status, age in years and sex. Where HLA class I and class II types were available, the types were taken from metadata supplied by the sample provider, not from assay-based typing. What the authors observed across the whole study: How much clinical and demographic metadata was included differed by source and by participant, and the metadata was provided uncurated.

Samples from volunteer blood donors who had recovered from COVID-19 were contributed by a second Seattle source. Collaborating institutions collected whole blood in K2EDTA tubes following their own protocols. Collaborator samples were shipped for TCRbeta analysis as frozen whole blood, isolated PBMCs, or DNA extracted from either sample type. Taken from cysteine to phenylalanine, the CDR3 has 13 residues. The CDR3 DNA has 39 bases and is translated from base 1. Trimming accounts for 0 bases at V and 9 bases at J, while the number of junction bases matched to no gene is 3. CDR1 and CDR2, looked up from the germline V gene, are SGDLS and YYNGEE. The immunoSEQ Assay, a bias-controlled multiplex PCR, was used to amplify TCRbeta CDR3 regions from genomic DNA. For the original study's pipeline: Within the assay, amplification of reference gene primers was used to estimate how many nucleated cells each sample contained. To quantify the absolute abundance of each unique TCRbeta CDR3 rearrangement, sequence reads were collapsed and filtered. Productive Simpson clonality was computed per sample as the square root of Simpson's diversity index over productive rearrangements. Not all clones reach the TCRdb copy of this immuneACCESS table, which keeps in-frame sequences only. Checked studies attribute under half of the gap to unresolved V genes and leave the rest unexplained. V and J calls and clone size are as listed in that table; D and trimming were resolved from the DNA. Recorded for this sample are about 220,000 clones; around four fifths of them occurred a single time. The top ten constitute around 5.5% of the sample.

This receptor was identified in a woman in her sixties who had recovered from COVID-19. Material for sequencing was peripheral blood. The chain is encoded by TRBV9 joined to TRBJ2-1, and TRBD2 matches 7 of the central bases. The CDR3 region: CASSVGGGGEQFF. The DNA is as follows: TGTGCCAGCAGCGTAGGCGGGGGTGGTGAGCAGTTCTTC.